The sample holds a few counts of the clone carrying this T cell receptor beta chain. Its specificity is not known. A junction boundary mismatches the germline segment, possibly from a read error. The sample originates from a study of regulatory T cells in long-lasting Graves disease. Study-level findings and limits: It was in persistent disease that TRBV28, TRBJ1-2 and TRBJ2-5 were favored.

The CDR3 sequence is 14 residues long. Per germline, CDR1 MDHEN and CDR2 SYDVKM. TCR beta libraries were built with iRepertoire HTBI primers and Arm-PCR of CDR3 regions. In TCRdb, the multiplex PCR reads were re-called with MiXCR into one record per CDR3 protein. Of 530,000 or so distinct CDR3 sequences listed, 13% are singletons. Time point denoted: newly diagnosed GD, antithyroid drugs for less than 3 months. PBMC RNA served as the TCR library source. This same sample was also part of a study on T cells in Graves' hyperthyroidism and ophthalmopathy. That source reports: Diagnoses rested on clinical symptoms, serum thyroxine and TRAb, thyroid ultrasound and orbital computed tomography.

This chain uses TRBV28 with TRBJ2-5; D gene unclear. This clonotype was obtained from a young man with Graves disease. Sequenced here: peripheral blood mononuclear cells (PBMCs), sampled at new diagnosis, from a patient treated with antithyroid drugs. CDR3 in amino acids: CASRAVQIQETQCF. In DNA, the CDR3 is TGTGCCAGCAGAGCTGTACAGATTCAAGAGACCCAGTGCTTC.